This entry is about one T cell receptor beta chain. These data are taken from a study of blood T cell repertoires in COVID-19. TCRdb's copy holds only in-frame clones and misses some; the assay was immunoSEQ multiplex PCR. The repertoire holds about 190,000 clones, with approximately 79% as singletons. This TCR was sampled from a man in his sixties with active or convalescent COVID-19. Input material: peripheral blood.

CDR3 sequence: CASRALDEYEQYF. CDR3 coding DNA: TGTGCCAGCAGGGCACTAGACGAGTACGAGCAGTACTTC. J is TRBJ2-7 and V is TRBV3-1 (or the pseudogene TRBV3-2); tentatively, D is TRBD2 (5 bases). The germline V gene encodes CDR1 LGHDT and CDR2 YNNKEL (reference sequence). This CDR3 has 13 amino acids. Trimming cost V 6 bases and J 4 bases, with 13 bases left between them.